Listed here are 27 T cell receptor beta chains from one sample, sequenced in a study of T cells in women clearing cervical HPV infection. Some clones are missing from TCRdb's copy, which holds only in-frame ones; the method was immunoSEQ multiplex PCR. This listing includes around 35,000 clones. The specimen sequenced was blood buffy coat. These receptors were taken from a woman between 18 and 70 years old with a cervical HPV16 infection that either progressed to CIN3+ or cleared (not recorded which).

A remark on this clone: The read ends 3 residues early relative to the CDR3; the germline J gene fills the gap. The V call is TRBV2, the J call TRBJ1-6; D call uncertain. CDR1 SNHLY and CDR2 FYNNEI come from the germline V gene. The CDR3 is 16 residues long. The V end was cut by 6 bases, the J end by 5 bases, with 17 bases between. The CDR3 bases that were read are TGTGCCAGCAGATACGACGGGTCACGGGATAATTCACCC. This sequence encodes CASRYDGSRDNSP. The whole CDR3 sequence is CASRYDGSRDNSPLHF.

A word on this clone: The read comes to an end 3 residues before the CDR3 does, leaving the germline J gene to fill in the end. The genes are TRBV30 and TRBJ1-5; the D is unclear. Germline assignment: CDR1 GTSNPN and CDR2 SVGIG (reference sequence). The CDR3 totals 13 residues. V was trimmed by 5 bases and J by 1 base, leaving 9 bases between them. CDR3 bases read: TGTGCCTGGCAAGCGGGGAGCAATCAGCCC. Translated, it gives CAWQAGSNQP. In full, the CDR3 is CAWQAGSNQPQHF.

As for this clone: The sequence runs out 3 residues before the end of the CDR3; the remainder is reconstructed from the germline J gene. The chain carries TRBV6-2 or TRBV6-3 and TRBJ2-5; no definite D call. The CDR3 length is 12 residues. Germline lookup yields CDR1 MNHEY and CDR2 SVGEGT. V dropped 2 bases and J dropped 5 bases, with 6 bases sitting between them. The CDR3 loop reads CASSYRSETQYF. The covered CDR3 bases are TGTGCCAGCAGTTACCGGTCGGAGACC.

On this clone: The read stops 3 residues short of the end of the CDR3; the missing end is completed from the germline J gene. V gene TRBV7-6 combines with J gene TRBJ1-1; 10 bases align to TRBD1. J was trimmed by 3 bases and V by 1 base; bases with no gene match: 11. The CDR3 runs to 18 residues. Germline CDR1 is SGHVS and CDR2 is FNYEAQ. CDR3 amino acids: CASSLGGWGQGIDTEAFF. CDR3 DNA (partial): TGTGCCAGCAGCTTAGGGGGCTGGGGACAGGGGATTGACACTGAA.

Comments on this clone: The read ends 3 residues early relative to the CDR3; the germline J gene fills the gap. The V and J genes are TRBV6-2 or TRBV6-3 and TRBJ2-5, with D perhaps matching TRBD1 (6 bases). Between the trimmed V and J ends, which lost 7 bases and 4 bases, there was a span of 16 bases. Germline values: CDR1 MNHEY, CDR2 SVGEGT. The CDR3 loop spans 14 amino acids. CDR3 amino acids: CASTHRVGGETQYF. Incomplete CDR3 DNA: TGTGCCAGCACGCACAGGGTGGGTGGAGAGACC.

CDR3 loop: CASSATGAANYGYTF. CDR3 bases read: TGTGCCAGCAGTGCGACAGGGGCCGCTAACTATGGC. The gene calls are TRBV6-1 and TRBJ1-2, with 8 bases that match TRBD1. The DNA ends 3 residues before the CDR3 does, and the rest of the CDR3 is filled in from the germline J gene. The length of the CDR3 is 15 residues. Germline V gives CDR1 MNHNS, CDR2 SASEGT. Germline trimming cut 4 bases from V and 0 bases from J; bases unmatched to any gene: 4.

For this clone: The read falls 3 residues short of the CDR3 end, and the missing part is taken from the germline J gene. This chain connects TRBV7-3 to TRBJ2-3; 11 nucleotides match TRBD2. The CDR3 covers 16 residues. Germline values: CDR1 SGHTA, CDR2 FQGTGA. Germline trimming cut 5 bases from V and 6 bases from J; bases unmatched to any gene: 10. Partial CDR3 DNA: TGTGCCAGCAGCCCTGGGCCCCGGACTAGCGGGGATACG. It yields the protein CASSPGPRTSGDT. The whole CDR3 protein is CASSPGPRTSGDTQYF.

A word on this clone: The CDR3 is cut off 3 residues early in the read; its end comes from the germline J gene. The V gene is TRBV4-1, the J gene TRBJ2-5; the D gene is possibly TRBD1 (7 bases). This CDR3 is built from 16 residues. Trimming took off 1 base at V and 4 bases at J, with 16 bases between the two ends. CDR1 and CDR2 (germline): MGHRA, YSYEKL. The CDR3 sequence is CASSQGQGGTRETQYF. The CDR3 DNA, read in part, is TGCGCCAGCAGCCAAGGTCAGGGGGGTACAAGAGAGACC.

A remark on this clone: The CDR3 extends 3 residues past the end of the read, so its final part is completed from the germline J gene. This sequence joins TRBV19 and TRBJ2-3, with TRBD1 matching over 7 bases. This CDR3 comprises 13 residues. The germline CDR1 and CDR2 sequences are LNHDA and SQIVND (reference sequence). CDR3 in amino acids: CASRRQGQETQYF. The part of the CDR3 DNA that was read is TGTGCCAGTAGGCGACAGGGACAAGAGACG.

As for this clone: From the germline J gene comes the end of the CDR3, since the read stops 3 residues before it. V usage is TRBV7-3 and J usage is TRBJ2-2; 8 nucleotides match TRBD1. CDR1 is SGHTA and CDR2 is FQGTGA in the germline V gene. This CDR3 comprises 14 residues. V lost 5 bases, J lost 6 bases, and 5 bases stayed unmatched. CDR3 DNA (partial): TGTGCCAGCAGCCCCAGGGGGCAGGCCGGGGAG. This sequence encodes CASSPRGQAGE. The full CDR3 reads CASSPRGQAGELFF.

Points on this clone: The DNA ends 3 residues before the CDR3 does, and the rest of the CDR3 is filled in from the germline J gene. The chain is built from TRBV5-1 and TRBJ1-2; 8 bases line up with TRBD1. The length of the CDR3 is 13 residues. Germline V gene sequence: CDR1 SGHRS, CDR2 YFSETQ. CDR3 amino acids: CASSPDRVEGYTF. The sequenced part of the CDR3 DNA is TGCGCCAGCAGCCCGGACAGGGTAGAGGGC. Variable domain in full (rest from reference TRBV5-1 and TRBJ1-2): KAGVTQTPRYLIKTRGQQVTLSCSPISGHRSVSWYQQTPGQGLQFLFEYFSETQRNKGNFPGRFSGRQFSNSRSEMNVSTLELGDSALYLCASSPDRVEGYTFGSGTRLTVV.

Note on this clone: The CDR3 is cut off 3 residues early in the read; its end comes from the germline J gene. The chain joins TRBV5-6 to TRBJ1-5; D may be TRBD1 (5 bases). V lost 3 bases, J lost 6 bases, and 10 bases lay in between. CDR1 SGHDT and CDR2 YYEEEE come from the germline V gene. The CDR3 is 13 amino acids. The CDR3 is CASSWQGGQPQHF. The CDR3 DNA, read in part, is TGTGCCAGCAGCTGGCAGGGTGGTCAGCCC.

Comment on this clone: The read gets to within 3 residues of the CDR3 end, and the germline J gene fills in the rest. The chain links TRBV18 to TRBJ2-4; D is undetermined. The CDR3 is 12 residues long. The germline V gene encodes CDR1 KGHSH and CDR2 LQKENI. The CDR3: CASSQATYGQYF. Partial CDR3 DNA: TGTGCCAGCTCACAAGCTACCTATGGT.

Regarding this clone: The CDR3 end falls 3 residues outside the read, so it is completed with the germline J gene. V usage is TRBV11-3 and J usage is TRBJ1-3, with TRBD1 matching 7 bases. Trimming removed 3 bases from V and 3 bases from J; junction bases left unmatched: 5. CDR3 length: 15 residues. Germline-derived CDR1 and CDR2 are SGHNT and YENEEA. CDR3 DNA, as far as it was read: TGTGCCAGCAGCTTGTTTACAGGGGATGGAAACACC. It is translated as CASSLFTGDGNT. The complete CDR3 sequence is CASSLFTGDGNTIYF.

This clone shows up as medium-sized by frequency. The read terminates 3 residues ahead of where the CDR3 ends, so the germline J gene completes it. This chain connects TRBV11-2 to TRBJ2-3, with D maybe TRBD1 (6 bases). CDR3 size: 13 residues. Germline CDR1 and CDR2: SGHAT and FQNNGV. Here the CDR3 reads CASSLEPQGSQYF. CDR3 bases read: TGTGCCAGCAGCTTAGAACCACAGGGTTCG.

Points on this clone: The CDR3 end lies 3 residues beyond the end of the read and is filled in from the germline J gene. The chain employs TRBV5-1 and TRBJ1-5; 8 bases align to TRBD1. After removal of 0 bases from V and 0 bases from J, the junction contained 2 bases not matched to a gene. The CDR3 has 16 amino acids. Germline V gives CDR1 SGHRS, CDR2 YFSETQ. The CDR3 region is CASSLGTGSSNQPQHF. CDR3 DNA (partial): TGCGCCAGCAGCTTGGGGACAGGGTCTAGCAATCAGCCC.

Concerning this clone itself: The read ends 3 residues before the CDR3 terminus; that terminus is restored from the germline J gene. This sequence joins TRBV2 and TRBJ1-5, with D unclear. Germline CDR1 reads SNHLY; CDR2 reads FYNNEI. V lost 0 bases and J 2 bases, leaving 8 bases between the germline ends. The CDR3 consists of 15 residues. CDR3 amino acids: CASSEAPPGNQPQHF. The sequenced part of the CDR3 DNA is TGTGCCAGCAGTGAAGCCCCGCCGGGCAATCAGCCC.

With regard to this clone: The missing CDR3 end, 3 residues past where the read stops, is filled in from the germline J gene. This chain joins TRBV19 and TRBJ1-4, with 10 bases lining up with TRBD1. Looked up from germline, CDR1 is LNHDA and CDR2 is SQIVND (reference sequence). The CDR3 runs to 16 residues. Incomplete CDR3 DNA: TGTGCCAGTAGGACAGGGGGCCCTTTGTTGGATTCACCA. Translation gives CASRTGGPLLDSP. The full CDR3 sequence reads CASRTGGPLLDSPLFF.

Concerning this clone itself: The CDR3 goes on 3 residues after the read ends, and that part is filled in from the germline J gene. The V call is TRBV19, the J call TRBJ2-6; D gene ambiguous. Per the germline V gene, CDR1 is LNHDA and CDR2 is SQIVND (reference sequence). This CDR3 has 12 amino acids. The DNA read from the CDR3 is TGTGCCAGTAGTCCCGGATTGACAGTC. Amino acid sequence: CASSPGLTV. The whole CDR3 sequence is CASSPGLTVLTF. The variable domain in full, completed from reference TRBV19 and TRBJ2-6, reads DGGITQSPKYLFRKEGQNVTLSCEQNLNHDAMYWYRQDPGQGLRLIYYSQIVNDFQKGDIAEGYSVSREKKESFPLTVTSAQKNPTAFYLCASSPGLTVLTFGAGSRLTVL.

In the case of this clone: The CDR3 end is not reached by the read, which stops 3 residues before it; the germline J gene fills it in. V and J are TRBV20-1 and TRBJ2-2, with 9 bases identical to TRBD1. The germline gives CDR1 DFQATT, CDR2 SNEGSKA (reference sequence). V was clipped by 1 base and J by 6 bases; unmatched bases: 6. The CDR3 extends over 15 amino acids. The CDR3 is CSARGPGQGPGELFF. The sequenced part of the CDR3 DNA is TGCAGTGCTAGAGGCCCGGGACAGGGTCCCGGGGAG.

On this clone itself: Its ends do not fully match the called genes, so a read error is possible. The read gets to within 3 residues of the CDR3 end, and the germline J gene fills in the rest. This sequence joins TRBV19 and TRBJ2-4, with D possibly matching TRBD1 (5 bases). The CDR3 totals 12 residues. CDR1 and CDR2 from the germline V gene are LNHDA and SQIVND (reference sequence). This chain's CDR3 is CASSIRGGGQYF. The CDR3 bases that were read are TGTGCAAGTAGTATTAGGGGTGGTGGT.

With respect to this clone: The read comes to an end 3 residues before the CDR3 does, leaving the germline J gene to fill in the end. The chain joins TRBV20-1 to TRBJ1-5; unclear D gene. The CDR3 has 14 amino acids. Germline loops: CDR1 DFQATT, CDR2 SNEGSKA (reference sequence). The V gene lost 5 bases and the J gene lost 4 bases, with 15 bases spanning the gap. The CDR3 region is CSAYFGTANQPQHF. The CDR3 bases that were read are TGCAGTGCTTACTTTGGAACAGCAAATCAGCCC.

In regard to this clone: Read data end 3 residues before the CDR3 end; the end is taken from the germline J gene. The chain has TRBV19 and TRBJ1-2; 7 bases fit TRBD1. Germline CDR1 LNHDA, CDR2 SQIVND (reference sequence). V trimming: 7 bases; J trimming: 1 base; junction bases outside the gene matches: 6. This CDR3 is 14 amino acids long. CDR3 in amino acids: CASTRDSLNYGYTF. The sequenced part of the CDR3 DNA is TGTGCCAGTACCCGGGACAGCCTTAACTATGGC.

Worth noting for this clone: Coverage ceases 3 residues before the CDR3 finishes, and the germline J gene fills in the end. The chain recombines TRBV7-6 with TRBJ2-7, with TRBD2 matching 9 bases. The CDR3 has 15 amino acids. Germline-derived CDR1 and CDR2 are SGHVS and FNYEAQ. Trimming took 2 bases from V and 3 from J; bases not matched to a gene: 5. Partial CDR3 DNA: TGTGCCAGCAGCTTAAGGGCTAGCGGGGACTACGAG. This gives the protein CASSLRASGDYE. In full, the CDR3 reads CASSLRASGDYEQYF.

On this clone itself: The read is 3 residues too short to cover the CDR3 end, so that end is filled in from the germline J gene. This chain connects TRBV7-9 to TRBJ2-4, with 11 bases matching TRBD1. CDR3 length equals 14 residues. CDR1 SEHNR and CDR2 FQNEAQ come from the germline V gene (reference sequence). The covered CDR3 bases are TGTGCCAGCAGCTACGGGACAGGGGGAGATGGT. Protein product: CASSYGTGGDG. The whole CDR3 sequence is CASSYGTGGDGQYF.

The CDR3 here is CASSALTGGSGELFF. The DNA read from the CDR3 is TGTGCCAGCAGCGCCCTTACAGGGGGCTCCGGGGAG. The rearrangement joins TRBV7-9 to TRBJ2-2; 9 nucleotides match TRBD1. Read data end 3 residues before the CDR3 end; the end is taken from the germline J gene. The V gene end was trimmed by 5 bases and the J gene end by 6 bases; junction bases not matched to a gene: 7. The germline V gene has CDR1 SEHNR and CDR2 FQNEAQ (reference sequence). This CDR3 comprises 15 residues.

CDR3 residues: CASSAGLLGTQYF. The part of the CDR3 DNA that was read is TGTGCCAGCAGTGCGGGACTCTTGGGGACC. The genes are TRBV7-3 and TRBJ2-5, with D tentatively TRBD2 (6 bases). The sequence runs out 3 residues before the end of the CDR3; the remainder is reconstructed from the germline J gene. Germline CDR1 SGHTA, CDR2 FQGTGA. Trimming cost V 6 bases and J 7 bases, with 15 bases left between them. The CDR3 is 13 amino acids.